These T cell receptor beta chains were read from a single sample in a study of T cells in Graves' hyperthyroidism and ophthalmopathy. TCRdb re-called the multiplex PCR reads through MiXCR, storing one row per CDR3 protein. Of about 500,000 distinct CDR3 sequences listed, around 14% are singletons. Material: blood. These receptors were collected from a woman aged 18-30 years with Graves' hyperthyroidism. The CDR3 runs from the conserved cysteine through the conserved F or W. A D gene is named only where the DNA matches it firmly. The listing skips clone size in some rows; elsewhere it reads once, few, many or a size class.

j_call clone_size v_call d_call cdr3_nt cdr3_aa
TRBJ2-7 few TRBV27 - TGTGCCAGCAGTTGGGGCAGATCCTACGAGCAGTACTTC CASSWGRSYEQYF
TRBJ2-5 many TRBV20-1 TRBD2 TGCAGTGCGAGAGTACTAGCGTACCATGAGCAAACCCAGTACTTC CSARVLAYHEQTQYF
TRBJ2-3 few TRBV20-1 - TGCAGTGCTAGAACAGTACGGCTCACAGATACGCAGTATTTT CSARTVRLTDTQYF
TRBJ1-1 few TRBV7-9 TRBD1 TGTGCCAGCATCAATCGACAGGGGGCATCCACTGAAGCTTTCTTT CASINRQGASTEAFF
TRBJ2-1 many TRBV11-3 TRBD2 TGTGCCAGCAGCTCCCAACTAGCGGGAGGCAATGAGCAGTTCTTC CASSSQLAGGNEQFF
TRBJ2-1 - TRBV7-3 TRBD2 TGTGCCAGCAGCCGGACTAGCGGGAGCCCCTACAATGAGCAGTTCTTC CASSRTSGSPYNEQFF
TRBJ2-3 - TRBV28 - TGTGCCAGCAGTCGCCCAGATTTCGGGACAGATACGCAGTATTTT CASSRPDFGTDTQYF
TRBJ2-3 many TRBV18 TRBD2 TGTGCCAGCTCACCCCCGACTAGCGGGAACTCAGATACGCAGTATTTT CASSPPTSGNSDTQYF
TRBJ1-1 many TRBV7-3 - TGTGCCAGCAGCTTGGGGGGGGCTGAAGCTTTCTTT CASSLGGAEAFF
TRBJ2-2 many TRBV24-1 TRBD2 TGTGCCACCAGTGATTTGCGGGCTAGCGGGAGGGCCGACCGCACCGGGGAGCTGTTTTTT CATSDLRASGRADRTGELFF
TRBJ2-1 - TRBV3-1 - TGTGCCAGCAGCCAAGAACCGCCTGACAGTATCTCCTACAATGAGCAGTTCTTC CASSQEPPDSISYNEQFF
TRBJ2-3 - TRBV5-4 TRBD2 TGTGCCAGCAGCCCTCCCCTACTAGCGGGGCCCACAGATACGCAGTATTTT CASSPPLLAGPTDTQYF
TRBJ1-1 many TRBV3-1 - TGTGCCAGCAGCCAAAAGCTCGTGGACACTGAAGCTTTCTTT CASSQKLVDTEAFF
TRBJ1-1 many TRBV30 - TGTGCCTGGAGTGTCCCCTACAGCAAACCTGAAGCTTTCTTT CAWSVPYSKPEAFF
TRBJ2-1 many TRBV5-1 - TGCGCCAGCAGCTTGGCGGCGGGACGTCACAATGAGCAGTTCTTC CASSLAAGRHNEQFF
TRBJ1-1 many TRBV7-8 - TGTGCCAGCGGTGACAGTCTTTCTGAAGCTTTCTTT CASGDSLSEAFF
TRBJ1-5 many TRBV28 - TGTGCCAGCAGTCCCCGGGTTAACAGGTTCAATCAGCCCCAGCATTTT CASSPRVNRFNQPQHF
TRBJ2-5 many TRBV2 TRBD2 TGTGCCAGCAGTCGGATAGCGGGAGATGAGACCCAGTACTTC CASSRIAGDETQYF
TRBJ2-5 many TRBV27 - TGTGCCAGCAGTCCCGGGACACCAGCGCTACAAGAGACCCAGTACTTC CASSPGTPALQETQYF
TRBJ2-7 many TRBV7-9 TRBD2 TGTGCCAGCAGCTTGTCGGGCGGGAGGGCCTACGAGCAGTACTTC CASSLSGGRAYEQYF
TRBJ2-3 many TRBV11-2 TRBD2 TGTGCCAGCAGCCAAGGGACTAGCGGAGGAGCAACAGATACGCAGTATTTT CASSQGTSGGATDTQYF
TRBJ2-5 few TRBV6-2/TRBV6-3 - TGTGCCAGCGGATCGAGAGGCCTGGAGACCCAGTACTTC CASGSRGLETQYF
TRBJ1-6 many TRBV2 - TGTGCCAGCAGTGAACCGCGCTATAATTCACCCCTCCACTTT CASSEPRYNSPLHF
TRBJ2-3 few TRBV5-1 - TGCGCCAGCCGGGATGTAAAGAGCACAGATACGCAGTATTTT CASRDVKSTDTQYF
TRBJ1-5 - TRBV27 - TGTGCCAGCAACCCCCACAGGGATAGCAATCAGCCCCAGCATTTT CASNPHRDSNQPQHF
TRBJ2-6 few TRBV29-1 TRBD1 TGCAGCGTTGAGTGGGGGACAGGGGGTGTCAACGTCCTGACCTTC CSVEWGTGGVNVLTF
TRBJ2-3 many TRBV2 TRBD2 TGTGCCAGCGTCATGGGACTAGCGGAGCTCACAGATACGCAGTATTTT CASVMGLAELTDTQYF
TRBJ2-6 many TRBV7-2 TRBD2 TGTGCCAAGGGAGCGGGATGGGCTGGGGCCAACGTCCTGACTTTC CAKGAGWAGANVLTF
TRBJ2-1 - TRBV7-7 - TGTGCCAGCTCGGTGGATGCAGGGAATGAGCAGTTCTTC CASSVDAGNEQFF
TRBJ1-1 few TRBV29-1 - TGCAGCGTTGAAATTCAAAGGGGGGACACTGAAGCTTTCTTT CSVEIQRGDTEAFF
TRBJ1-4 few TRBV4-1 TRBD1 TGCGCCAGCAGCCATCCAACAGGGGGCAGGACTAATGAAAAACTGTTTTTT CASSHPTGGRTNEKLFF
TRBJ2-2 many TRBV2 - TGTGCCAGCATCGAGCGGTTGCCTAAAAACACCGGGGAGCTGTTTTTT CASIERLPKNTGELFF
TRBJ2-7 many TRBV18 - TGTGCCAGCTCACCGGCGGGGGCTCTGTACGAGCAGTACTTC CASSPAGALYEQYF
TRBJ2-7 - TRBV11-2 TRBD1 TGTGCCAGCAGCCATATTCCTACAGGGGTCGCCTACGAGCAGTACTTC CASSHIPTGVAYEQYF
TRBJ1-2 - TRBV12-3/TRBV12-4 TRBD1 TGTGCCAGCAGTTTAGGCTCGGGACAGCTAAACTATGGCTACACCTTC CASSLGSGQLNYGYTF
TRBJ1-1 many TRBV27 - TGTGCCAGCAGTCTATATATCGGGACGAACACTGAAGCTTTCTTT CASSLYIGTNTEAFF
TRBJ2-1 many TRBV27 - TGTGCCAGCAGTTCCCTATTGTCCCGGACTTATGTGAGCAATGAGCAGTTCTTC CASSSLLSRTYVSNEQFF
TRBJ2-1 many TRBV2 TRBD1 TGTGCCAGCAGAACCGGGACAGGGGTAAGGAATGAGCAGTTCTTC CASRTGTGVRNEQFF
TRBJ2-1 - TRBV10-2 - TGCGCCAGCGGGTGGGGTTCCTACAATGAGCAGTTCTTC CASGWGSYNEQFF
TRBJ2-7 many TRBV6-2/TRBV6-3 - TGTGCCAGCAGTTACGCGAGAGAGCAGTACTTC CASSYAREQYF
TRBJ1-1 few TRBV4-1 - TGCGCCAGCAGCCAAGATGTCCCCGCCCTAATGTCCCTTAACACTGAAGCTTTCTTT CASSQDVPALMSLNTEAFF
TRBJ2-1 many TRBV18 TRBD2 TGTGCCAGCTCACCCGGGGCGGGAGCTAATAATGAGCAGTTCTTC CASSPGAGANNEQFF
TRBJ1-2 many TRBV11-2 - TGTGCCAGCAGCTTATGGAGGGCGGAAGGCTACACCTTC CASSLWRAEGYTF
TRBJ2-3 many TRBV24-1 - TGTGCCACCAGTGACCCATTAACAGATACGCAGTATTTT CATSDPLTDTQYF
TRBJ2-2 - TRBV2 TRBD1 TGTGCCAGAAAACCGGGACAGGGTAACGGCGGGGAGCTATTTTTT CARKPGQGNGGELFF
TRBJ1-1 many TRBV29-1 - TGCAGCGTTGAAGTCATCGATAACACTGAAGCTTTCTTT CSVEVIDNTEAFF
TRBJ2-1 - TRBV11-2 TRBD2 TGTGCCAGCAGCGGAGATGTAGCGGGAGGGCAAAATGAGCAGTTCTTC CASSGDVAGGQNEQFF
TRBJ2-7 - TRBV11-2 - TGTGCCAGCAGCCCTTCTAGTCTCCACGAGCAGTACTTC CASSPSSLHEQYF
TRBJ1-5 - TRBV19 - TGTGCCAGTCGGGTGCGGAGCAATCAGCCCCAGCATTTT CASRVRSNQPQHF
TRBJ2-1 - TRBV6-5 - TGTGCCAGCAGTTACTACGGCACTCGGGGTGATGAGCAGTTCTTC CASSYYGTRGDEQFF
TRBJ2-7 few TRBV5-1 - TGCGCCAGCAGCAGAGGGGCGAACGAAAACGAGCAGTACTTC CASSRGANENEQYF
TRBJ1-5 - TRBV19 - TGTGCCAGTAGTAGGAGTGTTTCAAACAATCAGCCCCAGCATTTT CASSRSVSNNQPQHF
TRBJ1-2 few TRBV3-1 - TGTGCCAGCAGCCACGTTCCATCCGCCCAAGCAGCCTACACCTTC CASSHVPSAQAAYTF
TRBJ2-5 many TRBV4-1 - TGCGCCAGCAGCCAATTCGGGGCTAAAGAGACCCAGTACTTC CASSQFGAKETQYF
TRBJ2-2 many TRBV27 - TGTGCCAGCAGTTTATCTAGTGGCAGGGGGGAGCTGTTTTTT CASSLSSGRGELFF